These 6 T cell receptor beta chains were all obtained from the same sample, sequenced in a study of cytotoxic CD8 clonotypes in ibrutinib-treated CLL. Some clones are missing from TCRdb's copy, which holds only in-frame ones; the method was immunoSEQ multiplex PCR. The table includes some 8,000 clones, around 85% detected once. The sequenced sample was PBMCs, obtained before ibrutinib treatment. The receptors derive from a human donor with chronic lymphocytic leukemia.

V is TRBV2 and J is TRBJ2-3; a weak D match, TRBD1 (5 bases). V was cut by 2 bases and J by 0 bases, with 12 bases left in between. Germline-derived CDR1 and CDR2 are SNHLY and FYNNEI. The CDR3 length is 16 residues. CDR3 amino acids: CASSEIGAASTDTQYF. The DNA of the CDR3 is TGTGCCAGCAGTGAAATTGGGGCGGCCAGCACAGATACGCAGTATTTT.

The chain has TRBV5-1 and TRBJ2-1; 14 nucleotides align to TRBD2. The CDR3 consists of 15 residues. V lost 4 bases and J lost 7; bases outside the gene matches: 4. Germline V CDR1 and CDR2: SGHRS, YFSETQ. The CDR3 protein is CASSQRTSGGNEQFF. CDR3 bases: TGCGCCAGCAGCCAACGGACTAGCGGGGGGAATGAGCAGTTCTTC.

This chain links TRBV28 with TRBJ2-3, with D hard to call. The V end was cut by 6 bases, the J end by 6 bases, with 16 bases between. There are 14 residues in the CDR3. The germline V gene encodes CDR1 MDHEN and CDR2 SYDVKM. The CDR3 coding sequence is TGTGCCAGCAGCGTAGACCGCAATCGGGATACGCAGTATTTT. Encoded protein: CASSVDRNRDTQYF.

The CDR3 region is CATRPNQGVLTEAFF. CDR3 bases: TGTGCCACCCGTCCAAATCAGGGCGTACTCACTGAAGCTTTCTTT. This chain links TRBV5-5 with TRBJ1-1; tentatively, D is TRBD1 (5 bases). This CDR3 has 15 residues. CDR1 is SGHKS, CDR2 YYEKEE, per germline (reference sequence). V gave up 9 bases and J gave up 4 bases, with 22 bases separating them.

This clone was detected once. J is TRBJ2-3 and V is TRBV29-1; possibly TRBD2 for D (6 bases). The CDR3 runs 17 residues. The germline V gene has CDR1 SQVTM and CDR2 ANQGSEA. Trimming cost V 6 bases and J 3 bases, with 25 bases left between them. The CDR3 protein is CSVMPYLSPGRTDTQYF. DNA for the CDR3: TGCAGCGTGATGCCTTATTTGAGTCCGGGGAGGACAGATACGCAGTATTTT.

The J gene is TRBJ2-1, the V gene TRBV4-1; D is perhaps TRBD2 (5 bases). CDR1 is MGHRA and CDR2 is YSYEKL in the germline V gene. The CDR3 covers 16 residues. V was clipped by 5 bases and J by 0 bases, with 14 bases between them. In DNA, the CDR3 is TGCGCCAGCAGCACCTGGACGGGGAGCTCCTACAATGAGCAGTTCTTC. Its protein is CASSTWTGSSYNEQFF.